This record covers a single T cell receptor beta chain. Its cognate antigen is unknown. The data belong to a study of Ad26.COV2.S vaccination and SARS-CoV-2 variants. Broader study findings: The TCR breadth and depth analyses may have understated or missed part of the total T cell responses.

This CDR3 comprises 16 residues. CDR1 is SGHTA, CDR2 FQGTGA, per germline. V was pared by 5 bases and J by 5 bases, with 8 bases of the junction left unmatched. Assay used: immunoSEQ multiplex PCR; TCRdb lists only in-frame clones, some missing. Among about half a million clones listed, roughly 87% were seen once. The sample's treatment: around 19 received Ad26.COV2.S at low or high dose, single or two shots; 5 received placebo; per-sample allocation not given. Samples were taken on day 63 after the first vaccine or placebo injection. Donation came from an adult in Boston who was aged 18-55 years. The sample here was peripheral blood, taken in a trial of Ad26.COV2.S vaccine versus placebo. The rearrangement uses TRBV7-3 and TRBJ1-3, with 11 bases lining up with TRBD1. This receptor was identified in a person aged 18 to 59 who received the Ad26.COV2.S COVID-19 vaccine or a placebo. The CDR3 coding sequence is TGTGCCAGCAGCCCCGGCGGGACAGGGGGTAGAAACACCATATATTTT. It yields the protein CASSPGGTGGRNTIYF.